This note documents a single T cell receptor beta chain sequence. Its antigen is undetermined. CD45RO-negative cells were positively selected for CCR7, leaving out terminally differentiated effector memory CD45RA+ cells. The data belong to a study of shared clonotypes between healthy human individuals. The CDR3 loop spans 15 amino acids. Trimming took 4 bases from V and 0 from J, leaving 10 bases between them. From germline, CDR1 is SGDLS and CDR2 YYNGEE. For every subset, genomic DNA was evenly distributed across several immunoSEQ plates. The protocol was immunoSEQ multiplex PCR, while the TCRdb copy is restricted to in-frame clones and leaves out a portion. The sample lists more than 600,000 clones; roughly nine tenths were seen once. Study-level results: Sharing across four donors was seen in 4% to 6.5% of naive CD4 clonotypes. Incompleteness in sorted-subset sequencing, despite large depth, was shown by rarefaction. Having only a few donors restricted how much genetic and exposure-history diversity was captured.

The rearrangement uses TRBV9 and TRBJ1-4; TRBD1 might be the D (6 bases). The TCR comes from a man aged 25 to 45 in good health. Specimen: naive CD8+ T cells sorted from blood. The CDR3, as DNA: TGTGCCAGCAGCTTGGACAGTGCAACTAATGAAAAACTGTTTTTT. It translates to CASSLDSATNEKLFF.